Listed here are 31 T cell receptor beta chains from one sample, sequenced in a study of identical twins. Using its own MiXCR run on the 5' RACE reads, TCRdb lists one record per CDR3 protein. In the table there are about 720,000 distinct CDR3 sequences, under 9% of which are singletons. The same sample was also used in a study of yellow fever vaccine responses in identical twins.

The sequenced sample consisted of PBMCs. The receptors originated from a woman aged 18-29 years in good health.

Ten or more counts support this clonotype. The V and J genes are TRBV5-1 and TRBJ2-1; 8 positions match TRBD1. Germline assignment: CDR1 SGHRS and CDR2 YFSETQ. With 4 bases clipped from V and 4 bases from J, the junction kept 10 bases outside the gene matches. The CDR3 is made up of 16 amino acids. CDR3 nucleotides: TGCGCCAGCAGCGCACCAGGACAGGGAACTTACAATGAGCAGTTCTTC. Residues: CASSAPGQGTYNEQFF.

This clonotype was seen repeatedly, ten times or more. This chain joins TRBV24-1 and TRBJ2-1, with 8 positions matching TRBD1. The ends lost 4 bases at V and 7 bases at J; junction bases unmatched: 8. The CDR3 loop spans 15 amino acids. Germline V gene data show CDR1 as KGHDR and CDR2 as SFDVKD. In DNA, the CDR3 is TGTGCCACCAGTGAGGGGACAGGTAGTAGGAATGAGCAGTTCTTC. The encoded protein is CATSEGTGSRNEQFF.

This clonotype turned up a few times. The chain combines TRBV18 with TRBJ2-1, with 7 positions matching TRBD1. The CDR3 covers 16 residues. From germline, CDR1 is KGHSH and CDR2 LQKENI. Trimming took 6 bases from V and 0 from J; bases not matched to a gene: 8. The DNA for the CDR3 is TGTGCCAGCTCCCTACGAGGGGGCCTCTCCTACAATGAGCAGTTCTTC. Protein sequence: CASSLRGGLSYNEQFF.

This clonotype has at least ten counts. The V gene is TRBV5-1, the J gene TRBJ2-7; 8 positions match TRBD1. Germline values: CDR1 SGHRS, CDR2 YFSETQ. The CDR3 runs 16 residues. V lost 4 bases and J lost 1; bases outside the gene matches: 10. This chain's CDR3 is CASSPWTGSPSYEQYF. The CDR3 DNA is TGCGCCAGCAGCCCGTGGACAGGGTCCCCTTCCTACGAGCAGTACTTC. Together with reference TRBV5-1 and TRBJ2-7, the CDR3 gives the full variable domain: KAGVTQTPRYLIKTRGQQVTLSCSPISGHRSVSWYQQTPGQGLQFLFEYFSETQRNKGNFPGRFSGRQFSNSRSEMNVSTLELGDSALYLCASSPWTGSPSYEQYFGPGTRLTVT.

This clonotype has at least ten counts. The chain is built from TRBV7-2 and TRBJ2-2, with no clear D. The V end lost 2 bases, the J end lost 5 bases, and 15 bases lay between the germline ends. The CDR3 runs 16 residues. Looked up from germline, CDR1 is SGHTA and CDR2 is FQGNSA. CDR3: CASSLIGIGLTGELFF. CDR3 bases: TGTGCCAGCAGCTTAATTGGGATCGGGTTAACCGGGGAGCTGTTTTTT.

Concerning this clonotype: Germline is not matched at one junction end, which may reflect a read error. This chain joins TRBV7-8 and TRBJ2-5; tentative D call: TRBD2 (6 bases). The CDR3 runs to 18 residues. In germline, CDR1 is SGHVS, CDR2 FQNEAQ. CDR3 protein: CASSLRGLVGVQQETQYF. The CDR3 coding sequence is TGTGCGAGCAGCTTAAGGGGACTGGTAGGAGTACAACAAGAGACCCAGTACTTC.

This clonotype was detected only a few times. The CDR3 DNA sequence: TGTGCCAGTGGGCCCGTCTCTGGGGCCAACGTCCTGACTTTC. Amino acids: CASGPVSGANVLTF. This chain joins TRBV6-1 and TRBJ2-6; D gene unclear. The CDR3 is made up of 14 amino acids. The V and J ends lost 9 bases and 0 bases respectively, with 9 bases between them. The germline CDR1 and CDR2 sequences are MNHNS and SASEGT.

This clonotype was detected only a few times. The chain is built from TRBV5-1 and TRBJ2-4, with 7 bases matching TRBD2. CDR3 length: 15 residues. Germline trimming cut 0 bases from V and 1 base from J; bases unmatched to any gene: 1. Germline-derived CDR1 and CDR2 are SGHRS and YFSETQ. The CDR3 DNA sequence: TGCGCCAGCAGCTTGGTAGCGGGTGCCAAAAACATTCAGTACTTC. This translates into CASSLVAGAKNIQYF.

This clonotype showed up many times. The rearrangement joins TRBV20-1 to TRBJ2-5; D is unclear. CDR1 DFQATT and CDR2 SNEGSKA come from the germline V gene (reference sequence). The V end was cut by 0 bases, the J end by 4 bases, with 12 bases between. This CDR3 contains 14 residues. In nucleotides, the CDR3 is TGCAGTGCTAGAGATCGGTCGGTAAGAGAGACCCAGTACTTC. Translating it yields CSARDRSVRETQYF.

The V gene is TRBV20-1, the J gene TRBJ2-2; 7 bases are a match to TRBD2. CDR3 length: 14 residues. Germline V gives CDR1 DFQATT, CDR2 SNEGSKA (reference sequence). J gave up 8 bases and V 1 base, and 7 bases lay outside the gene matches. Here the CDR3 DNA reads TGCAGTGCTAGAGGCGTGGGAGGGCAGGGGGAGCTGTTTTTT. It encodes CSARGVGGQGELFF.

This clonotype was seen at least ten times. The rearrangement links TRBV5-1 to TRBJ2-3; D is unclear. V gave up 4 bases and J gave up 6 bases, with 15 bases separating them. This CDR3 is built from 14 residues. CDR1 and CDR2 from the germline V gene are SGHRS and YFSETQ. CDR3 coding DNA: TGCGCCAGCAGCGCCGCGACGTCAGGTGATACGCAGTATTTT. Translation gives CASSAATSGDTQYF.

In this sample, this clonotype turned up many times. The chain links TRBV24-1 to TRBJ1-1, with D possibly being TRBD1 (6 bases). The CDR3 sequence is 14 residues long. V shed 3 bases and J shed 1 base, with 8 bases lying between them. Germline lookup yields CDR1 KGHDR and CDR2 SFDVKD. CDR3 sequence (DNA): TGTGCCACCAGTGATGGGGGCCGGAACACTGAAGCTTTCTTT. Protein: CATSDGGRNTEAFF.

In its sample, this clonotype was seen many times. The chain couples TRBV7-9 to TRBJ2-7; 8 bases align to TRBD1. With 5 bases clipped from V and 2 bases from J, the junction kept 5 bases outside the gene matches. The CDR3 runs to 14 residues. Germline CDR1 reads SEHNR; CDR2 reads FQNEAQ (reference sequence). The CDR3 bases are TGTGCCAGCAGCGCCGACAGGGGTCCCTACGAGCAGTACTTC. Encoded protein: CASSADRGPYEQYF.

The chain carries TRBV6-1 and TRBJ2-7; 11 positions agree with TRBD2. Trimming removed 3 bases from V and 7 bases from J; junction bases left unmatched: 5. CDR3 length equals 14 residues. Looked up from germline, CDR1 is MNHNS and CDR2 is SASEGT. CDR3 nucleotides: TGTGCCAGCAGTGAGGTAGCGGGGGGGCGTGAGCAGTACTTC. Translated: CASSEVAGGREQYF.

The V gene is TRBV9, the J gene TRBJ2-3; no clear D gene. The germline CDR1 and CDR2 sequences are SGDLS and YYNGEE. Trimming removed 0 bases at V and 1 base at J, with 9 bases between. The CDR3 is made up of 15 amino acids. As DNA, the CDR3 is TGTGCCAGCAGCGTAGCGAGTATTGGCACAGATACGCAGTATTTT. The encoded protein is CASSVASIGTDTQYF.

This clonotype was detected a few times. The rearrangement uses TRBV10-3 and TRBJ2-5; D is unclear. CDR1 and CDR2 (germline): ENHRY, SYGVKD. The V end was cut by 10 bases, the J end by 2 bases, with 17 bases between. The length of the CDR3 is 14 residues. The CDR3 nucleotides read TGTGCCACCCAGACAACCACACTTCAAGAGACCCAGTACTTC. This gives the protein CATQTTTLQETQYF.

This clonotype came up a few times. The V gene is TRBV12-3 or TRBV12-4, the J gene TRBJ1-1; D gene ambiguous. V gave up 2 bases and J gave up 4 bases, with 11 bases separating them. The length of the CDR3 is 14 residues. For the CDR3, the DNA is TGTGCCAGCAGTTTAAGGGTCGAGGGCACTGAAGCTTTCTTT. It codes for CASSLRVEGTEAFF.

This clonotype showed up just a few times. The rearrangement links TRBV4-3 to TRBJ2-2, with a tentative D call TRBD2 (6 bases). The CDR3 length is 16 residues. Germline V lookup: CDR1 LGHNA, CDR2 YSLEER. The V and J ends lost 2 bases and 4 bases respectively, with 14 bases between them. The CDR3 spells CASSQRTGTGTGELFF. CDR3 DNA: TGCGCCAGCAGCCAAAGGACGGGGACTGGCACCGGGGAGCTGTTTTTT.

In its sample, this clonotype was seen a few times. The CDR3 coding sequence is TGTGCCAGCAGTTTACTCCCCGGGACAGGGGTTTACGAGCAGTACTTC. This sequence encodes CASSLLPGTGVYEQYF. The chain joins TRBV27 to TRBJ2-7; TRBD1 matches at 10 bases. From germline, CDR1 is MNHEY and CDR2 SMNVEV (reference sequence). Germline trimming cut 2 bases from V and 4 bases from J; bases unmatched to any gene: 8. The CDR3 loop spans 16 amino acids.

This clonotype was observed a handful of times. For the CDR3, the DNA is TGCAGTGCTAGAGAGAGAGGTCGACTAGCGGGAGTCGCCTACGAGCAGTACTTC. Translating gives CSARERGRLAGVAYEQYF. The chain links TRBV20-1 to TRBJ2-7; the match to TRBD2 covers 12 bases. V dropped 0 bases and J dropped 2; count of bases not matched to a gene: 11. Germline values: CDR1 DFQATT, CDR2 SNEGSKA (reference sequence). This CDR3 has 18 amino acids.

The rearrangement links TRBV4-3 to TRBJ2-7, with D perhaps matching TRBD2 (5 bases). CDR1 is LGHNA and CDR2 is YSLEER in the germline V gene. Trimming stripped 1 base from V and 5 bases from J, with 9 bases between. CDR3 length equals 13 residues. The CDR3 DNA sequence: TGCGCCAGCAGCCAAGGACCCGGGGACGAGCAGTACTTC. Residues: CASSQGPGDEQYF.

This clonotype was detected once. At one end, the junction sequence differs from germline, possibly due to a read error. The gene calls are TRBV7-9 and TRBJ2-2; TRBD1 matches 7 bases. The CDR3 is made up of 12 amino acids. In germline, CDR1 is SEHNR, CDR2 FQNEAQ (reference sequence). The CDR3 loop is CASSGQAPVVVF. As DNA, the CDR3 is TGTGCCAGCAGCGGACAGGCCCCGGTGGTGGTTTTT.

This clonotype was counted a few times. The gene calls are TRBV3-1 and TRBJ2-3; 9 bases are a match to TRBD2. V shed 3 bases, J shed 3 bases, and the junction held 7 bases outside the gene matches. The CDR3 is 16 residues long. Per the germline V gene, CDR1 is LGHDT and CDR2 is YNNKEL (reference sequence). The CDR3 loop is CASSQSFAGGTDTQYF. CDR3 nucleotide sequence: TGTGCCAGCAGCCAGTCGTTTGCGGGGGGGACAGATACGCAGTATTTT.

The CDR3 spells CASSYSGTIDEQFF. CDR3 DNA sequence: TGTGCCAGCAGTTACAGCGGGACAATTGATGAGCAGTTCTTC. The chain combines TRBV6-5 with TRBJ2-1; weak D call: TRBD2 (7 bases). This CDR3 is 14 amino acids long. Trimming took 2 bases from V and 8 from J, leaving 13 bases between them. Germline V gives CDR1 MNHEY, CDR2 SVGAGI.

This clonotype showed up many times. CDR3 bases: TGTGCCAGCAGCTTAGCAGCCCTGTATACCAATGAAAAACTGTTTTTT. This encodes CASSLAALYTNEKLFF. The rearrangement joins TRBV7-2 to TRBJ1-4; D unresolved. V lost 0 bases to trimming and J lost 5 bases, with 13 bases between them. Germline CDR1 reads SGHTA; CDR2 reads FQGNSA. This CDR3 is built from 16 residues.

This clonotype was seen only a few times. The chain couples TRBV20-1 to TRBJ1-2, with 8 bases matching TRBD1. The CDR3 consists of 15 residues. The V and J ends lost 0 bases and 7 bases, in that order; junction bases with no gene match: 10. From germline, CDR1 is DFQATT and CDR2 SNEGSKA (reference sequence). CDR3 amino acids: CSARDFTGQGLGYTF. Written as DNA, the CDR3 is TGCAGTGCTAGAGACTTTACCGGACAGGGACTTGGCTACACCTTC.

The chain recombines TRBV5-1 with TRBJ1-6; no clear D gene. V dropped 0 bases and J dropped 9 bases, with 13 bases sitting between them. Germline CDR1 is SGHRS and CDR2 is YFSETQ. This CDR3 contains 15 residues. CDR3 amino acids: CASSLEWGLASPLHF. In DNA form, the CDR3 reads TGCGCCAGCAGCTTGGAATGGGGATTGGCTTCACCCCTCCACTTT.

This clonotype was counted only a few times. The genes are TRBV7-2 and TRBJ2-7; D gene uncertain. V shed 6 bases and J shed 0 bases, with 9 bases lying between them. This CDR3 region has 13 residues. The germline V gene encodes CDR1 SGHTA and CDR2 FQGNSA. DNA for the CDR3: TGTGCCAGCAGGGATACAGCCTCCTACGAGCAGTACTTC. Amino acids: CASRDTASYEQYF.

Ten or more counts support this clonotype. CDR3 coding DNA: TGTGCCAGCACATCCGCCGGGGAGCTGTTTTTT. This gives the protein CASTSAGELFF. This chain links TRBV12-3 or TRBV12-4 with TRBJ2-2; D remains unclear. The CDR3 is 11 residues long. Trimming took off 7 bases at V and 6 bases at J, with 6 bases between the two ends.

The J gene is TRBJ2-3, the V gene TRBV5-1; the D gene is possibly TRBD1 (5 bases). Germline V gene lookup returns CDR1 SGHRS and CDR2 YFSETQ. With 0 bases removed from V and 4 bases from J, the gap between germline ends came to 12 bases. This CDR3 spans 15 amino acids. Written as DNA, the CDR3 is TGCGCCAGCAGCTTGGAGGGGCGAGTTGCAGATACGCAGTATTTT. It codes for CASSLEGRVADTQYF.

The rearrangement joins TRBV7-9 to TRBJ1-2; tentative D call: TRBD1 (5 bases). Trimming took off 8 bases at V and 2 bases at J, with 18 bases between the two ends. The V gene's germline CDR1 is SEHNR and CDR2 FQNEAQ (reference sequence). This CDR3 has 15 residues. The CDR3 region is CASAIQDNHNYGYTF. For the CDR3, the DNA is TGTGCCAGCGCGATACAGGACAATCACAACTATGGCTACACCTTC. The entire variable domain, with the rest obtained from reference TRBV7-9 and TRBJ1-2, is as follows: DTGVSQNPRHKITKRGQNVTFRCDPISEHNRLYWYRQTLGQGPEFLTYFQNEAQLEKSRLLSDRFSAERPKGSFSTLEIQRTEQGDSAMYLCASAIQDNHNYGYTFGSGTRLTVV.